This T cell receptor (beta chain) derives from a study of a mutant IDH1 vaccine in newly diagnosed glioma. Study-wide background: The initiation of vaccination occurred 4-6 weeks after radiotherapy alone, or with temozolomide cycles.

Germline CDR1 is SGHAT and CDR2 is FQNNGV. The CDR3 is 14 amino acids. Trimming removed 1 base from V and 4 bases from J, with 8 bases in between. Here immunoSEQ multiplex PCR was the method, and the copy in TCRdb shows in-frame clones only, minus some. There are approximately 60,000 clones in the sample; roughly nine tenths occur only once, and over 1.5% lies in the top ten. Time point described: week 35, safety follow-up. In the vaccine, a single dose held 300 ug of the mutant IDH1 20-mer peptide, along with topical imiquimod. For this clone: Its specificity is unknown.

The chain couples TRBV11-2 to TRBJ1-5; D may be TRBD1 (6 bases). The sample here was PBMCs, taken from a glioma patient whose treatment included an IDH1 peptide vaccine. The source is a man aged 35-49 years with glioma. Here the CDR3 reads CASSLGGQNQPQHF. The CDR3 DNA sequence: TGTGCCAGCAGCTTAGGGGGGCAGAATCAGCCCCAGCATTTT. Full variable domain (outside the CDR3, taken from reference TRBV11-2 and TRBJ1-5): EAGVAQSPRYKIIEKRQSVAFWCNPISGHATLYWYQQILGQGPKLLIQFQNNGVVDDSQLPKDRFSAERLKGVDSTLKIQPAKLEDSAVYLCASSLGGQNQPQHFGDGTRLSIL.